This T cell receptor (beta chain) was documented in a study of metastatic and nonmetastatic thyroid tumors. TCRdb recomputed clones from the PCR reads via MiXCR. The data show 72,000 or so clones, roughly 18% seen once. Thyroid surgery had not been preceded by any treatment in any patient. The germline V gene has CDR1 DFQATT and CDR2 SNEGSKA (reference sequence). The CDR3 runs to 13 residues. Trimming removed 0 bases from V and 4 bases from J, with 9 bases in between. Sequenced sample: blood. The chain joins TRBV20-1 to TRBJ1-2; D gene unclear. This sequence originates from a female donor with papillary thyroid cancer or a benign thyroid nodule (not recorded which). Some clones in this sample may be carry-over from other donors' samples. In nucleotides, the CDR3 is TGCAGTGCTAGAGATTCAAGTTCCTATGGCTACACCTTC. As protein: CSARDSSSYGYTF.